The clone carrying this T cell receptor (beta chain) was recorded once. What it binds is unknown. This entry comes from a study of OX40 agonist ivuxolimab in advanced cancers. Study-wide context: Treatment of patients was with ivuxolimab, an agonistic anti-OX40 (CD134) antibody. Overall study findings and caveats: The study observed clonal expansion of CD4+ and CD8+ blood T cells by week 6 at 0.1 to 3.0 mg/kg. Determination of antigen specificity was not performed for the expanded peripheral T cells.

At baseline, cycle 4 day 1, and cycle 7 day 1, blood was sampled. Measured with immunoSEQ multiplex PCR; TCRdb has only the in-frame clones, and not every one. The sample holds around 69,000 clones, 75% to 85% seen once. Looked up from germline, CDR1 is PRHDT and CDR2 is FYEKMQ (reference sequence). The CDR3 covers 18 residues. V shed 4 bases, J shed 0 bases, and the junction held 9 bases outside the gene matches. The TCR sequence derives from an adult with an advanced solid tumor such as melanoma, head and neck, liver or kidney cancer. The chain uses TRBV13 and TRBJ2-6; 7 bases match TRBD1. The input for sequencing was CD4+ or CD8+ T cells sorted from blood, taken in a trial of the OX40 agonist ivuxolimab. This chain's CDR3 is CASSSEGAEYSGANVLTF. The CDR3 DNA reads TGTGCCAGCAGCTCTGAGGGGGCAGAATACTCTGGGGCCAACGTCCTGACTTTC.